The rows below give T cell receptor beta chains drawn from one sample of a study of blood T cell repertoires in COVID-19. Sequencing was performed with immunoSEQ multiplex PCR; in TCRdb, only in-frame clones are kept and a portion is missing. Here the sample spans more than 110,000 clones, 87% being singletons. What was sequenced was peripheral blood. These receptors all come from a woman aged 40 to 49 with acute or convalescent COVID-19. Each CDR3 is given with its conserved first and last residue. Each record gives: D gene, clone size, J gene, V gene, CDR3 protein, CDR3 DNA. D genes are given only for firm matches. A row's size may be missing; if present it is once, few, many or a size class.

. | . | TRBJ2-7 | TRBV7-3 | CASSLSGSRHEQYF | TGTGCCAGCAGCTTATCGGGTTCGAGACACGAGCAGTACTTC
. | . | TRBJ2-1 | TRBV29-1 | CSVTYNEQFF | TGCAGCGTTACTTACAATGAGCAGTTCTTC
TRBD2 | . | TRBJ2-1 | TRBV4-1 | CASSPLTSGAAFNEQFF | TGCGCCAGCAGCCCACTGACTAGCGGGGCCGCCTTCAATGAGCAGTTCTTC
TRBD1 | once | TRBJ1-5 | TRBV3-1/TRBV3-2 | CASSLGQLNQPQHF | TGTGCCAGCAGCCTGGGACAGCTTAATCAGCCCCAGCATTTT
TRBD1 | . | TRBJ1-4 | TRBV7-8 | CASRYRGKDEKLFF | TGTGCCAGCAGATACAGGGGGAAGGATGAAAAACTGTTTTTT
. | . | TRBJ2-1 | TRBV9 | CASSVALDRVQFF | TGTGCCAGCAGCGTAGCACTCGATAGAGTTCAGTTCTTC
. | . | TRBJ1-4 | TRBV7-2 | CASSPSGGFGREKLFF | TGTGCCAGCAGCCCGAGCGGAGGGTTTGGGCGTGAAAAACTGTTTTTT
TRBD2 | . | TRBJ2-3 | TRBV6-2/TRBV6-3 | CASSYKRGGSTGTQYF | TGTGCCAGCAGTTACAAGCGGGGGGGAAGCACAGGTACGCAGTATTTT
TRBD1 | few | TRBJ1-1 | TRBV6-5 | CASSSRQGMNTEAFF | TGTGCCAGCAGTTCCCGACAGGGGATGAACACTGAAGCTTTCTTT
TRBD2 | . | TRBJ2-7 | TRBV6-2/TRBV6-3 | CASSYGLAGPANYEQYF | TGTGCCAGCAGTTACGGCCTAGCGGGCCCGGCGAACTACGAGCAGTACTTC
TRBD1 | . | TRBJ1-5 | TRBV30 | CAWSKGQGARQPQHF | TGTGCCTGGAGTAAGGGACAGGGGGCCCGGCAGCCCCAGCATTTT
. | . | TRBJ2-7 | TRBV7-9 | CASSPIGAGLQSYEQYF | TGTGCCAGCAGCCCGATTGGAGCGGGCCTCCAGTCCTACGAGCAGTACTTC
TRBD2 | . | TRBJ2-2 | TRBV5-1 | CASSPGTSGGPGELFF | TGCGCCAGCAGCCCCGGGACTAGCGGGGGGCCCGGGGAGCTGTTTTTT
. | . | TRBJ2-1 | TRBV30 | CAWSVGVVSSYNEQFF | TGTGCCTGGAGTGTAGGGGTGGTTAGCTCCTACAATGAGCAGTTCTTC
TRBD2 | once | TRBJ2-1 | TRBV6-9 | CASRGIGRASNEQFF | TGTGCCAGCAGGGGGATAGGGAGGGCCTCGAATGAGCAGTTCTTC
. | once | TRBJ2-5 | TRBV7-9 | CASSYGGAETQYF | TGTGCCAGCAGCTACGGTGGGGCTGAGACCCAGTACTTC
. | . | TRBJ1-4 | TRBV28 | CASSLWGAATNEKLFF | TGTGCCAGCAGTTTATGGGGGGCGGCCACTAATGAAAAACTGTTTTTT
. | once | TRBJ1-2 | TRBV2 | CASSLTDSYGYTF | TGTGCCAGCAGCCTTACCGACAGCTATGGCTACACCTTC
. | . | TRBJ2-1 | TRBV7-3 | CASSFKGGAVGNEQFF | TGTGCCAGCAGCTTTAAGGGCGGGGCTGTAGGGAATGAGCAGTTCTTC
. | . | TRBJ2-1 | TRBV18 | CASSPLETYSYNEQFF | TGTGCCAGCTCACCATTGGAGACTTACTCCTACAATGAGCAGTTCTTC
. | once | TRBJ2-7 | TRBV28 | CASSLSGGHYEQYF | TGTGCCAGCAGTTTGTCCGGGGGGCACTACGAGCAGTACTTC
. | once | TRBJ2-3 | TRBV7-9 | CASVRGRNTDTQYF | TGTGCCAGCGTTCGGGGAAGAAATACAGATACGCAGTATTTT
. | . | TRBJ1-5 | TRBV6-5 | CASSLGHFQPQHF | TGTGCCAGCAGTCTCGGACATTTTCAGCCCCAGCATTTT
. | once | TRBJ1-2 | TRBV11-2 | CASSLGVGAGGYTF | TGTGCCAGCAGCTTAGGAGTGGGGGCCGGGGGCTACACCTTC
. | . | TRBJ2-7 | TRBV5-1 | CASSLVVRGLAPRPYEQYF | TGCGCCAGCAGCTTGGTGGTTAGAGGGCTAGCTCCTAGACCCTACGAGCAGTACTTC
. | . | TRBJ1-1 | TRBV29-1 | CSVGDRHTEAFF | TGCAGCGTAGGAGACAGGCACACTGAAGCTTTCTTT